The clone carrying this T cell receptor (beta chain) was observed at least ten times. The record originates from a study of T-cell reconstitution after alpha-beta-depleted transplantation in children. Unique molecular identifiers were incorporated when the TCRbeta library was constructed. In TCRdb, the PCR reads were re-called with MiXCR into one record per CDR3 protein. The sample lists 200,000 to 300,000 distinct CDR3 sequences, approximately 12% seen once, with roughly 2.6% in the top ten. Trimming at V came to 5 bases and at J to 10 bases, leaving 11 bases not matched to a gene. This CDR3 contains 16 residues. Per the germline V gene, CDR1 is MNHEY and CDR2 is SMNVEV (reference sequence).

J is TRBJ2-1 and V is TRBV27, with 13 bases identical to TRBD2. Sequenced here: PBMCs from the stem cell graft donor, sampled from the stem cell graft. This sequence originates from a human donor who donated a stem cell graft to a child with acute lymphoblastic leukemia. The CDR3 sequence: CASSPTPGLAGLEQFF. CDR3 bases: TGTGCCAGCAGTCCTACCCCGGGACTAGCGGGATTAGAGCAGTTCTTC.